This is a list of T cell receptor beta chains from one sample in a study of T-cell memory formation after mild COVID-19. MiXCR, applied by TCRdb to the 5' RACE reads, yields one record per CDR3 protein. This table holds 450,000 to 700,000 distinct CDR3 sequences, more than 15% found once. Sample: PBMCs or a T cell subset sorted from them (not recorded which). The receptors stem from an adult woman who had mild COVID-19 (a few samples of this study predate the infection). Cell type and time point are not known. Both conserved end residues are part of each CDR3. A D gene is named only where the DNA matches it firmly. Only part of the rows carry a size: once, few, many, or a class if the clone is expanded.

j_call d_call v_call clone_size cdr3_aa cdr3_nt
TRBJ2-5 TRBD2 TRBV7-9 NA CASSRIAGGETQYF TGTGCCAGCAGCCGAATAGCGGGGGGAGAGACCCAGTACTTC
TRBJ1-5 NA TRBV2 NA CASRRDFNQPQHF TGTGCCAGCAGGCGGGACTTTAATCAGCCCCAGCATTTT
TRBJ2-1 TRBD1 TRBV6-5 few CASSYFRTGSNEQFF TGTGCCAGCAGTTACTTCCGGACAGGGAGCAATGAGCAGTTCTTC
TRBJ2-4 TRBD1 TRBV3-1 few CASSQDLGQRDIQYF TGTGCCAGCAGCCAAGATCTGGGACAGAGGGACATTCAGTACTTC
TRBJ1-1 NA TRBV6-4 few CASSELTSPGGETEAFF TGTGCCAGCAGTGAACTTACGTCACCGGGGGGGGAAACTGAAGCTTTCTTT
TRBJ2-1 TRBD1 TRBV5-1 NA CASSVGQSTYNEQFF TGCGCCAGCTCTGTGGGACAGAGTACCTACAATGAGCAGTTCTTC
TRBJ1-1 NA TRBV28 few CASSRSGGGWGPWTEAFF TGTGCCAGCAGCCGATCGGGGGGTGGTTGGGGCCCGTGGACTGAAGCTTTCTTT
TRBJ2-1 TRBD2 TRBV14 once CASSQVSAGAEQFF TGTGCCAGCAGCCAAGTTTCGGCGGGAGCTGAGCAGTTCTTC
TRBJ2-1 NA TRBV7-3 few CASSLTGDGYNEQFF TGTGCCAGCAGCTTAACGGGGGACGGTTACAATGAGCAGTTCTTC
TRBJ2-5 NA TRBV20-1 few CSARDWQETQYF TGCAGTGCCCGGGACTGGCAAGAGACCCAGTACTTC
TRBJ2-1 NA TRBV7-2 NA CASSPRVGMDEQFF TGTGCCAGCAGCCCAAGGGTTGGAATGGATGAGCAGTTCTTC
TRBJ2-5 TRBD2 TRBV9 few CASSVAGGAEETQYF TGTGCCAGCAGCGTAGCCGGGGGGGCTGAGGAGACCCAGTACTTC
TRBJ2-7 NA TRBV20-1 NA CQPARSHEQYF TGCCAACCGGCGCGATCCCACGAGCAGTACTTC
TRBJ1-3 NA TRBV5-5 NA CASSSSGIRGNTIYF TGTGCCAGCAGTTCGTCAGGGATTCGAGGAAACACCATATATTTT
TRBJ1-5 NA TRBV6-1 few CASSEIGPRPQHF TGTGCCAGCAGTGAAATAGGTCCCCGACCCCAGCATTTT
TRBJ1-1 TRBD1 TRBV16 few CASSRTGGLGNTEAFF TGTGCCAGCAGCCGAACAGGGGGGTTGGGGAACACTGAAGCTTTCTTT
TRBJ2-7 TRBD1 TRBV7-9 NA CASSFLAIGQGRYEQYF TGTGCCAGCAGCTTCCTCGCAATTGGACAGGGGAGGTACGAGCAGTACTTC
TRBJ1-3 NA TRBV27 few CASADRSSGNTIYF TGTGCCAGCGCCGACAGGAGCTCTGGAAACACCATATATTTT
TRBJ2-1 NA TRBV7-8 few CASRDTWDEQFF TGTGCCAGCAGGGATACCTGGGATGAGCAGTTCTTC
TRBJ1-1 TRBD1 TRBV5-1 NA CASSPHRQGSEAFF TGCGCCAGCAGCCCTCACAGACAGGGCTCTGAAGCTTTCTTT